This is a list of T cell receptor beta chains from one sample in a study of blood T cell repertoires in COVID-19. TCRdb's table, derived via immunoSEQ multiplex PCR, lists solely in-frame clones and lacks some. The table includes fewer than 350,000 clones, 70% to 90% detected once. Sequencing input: PBMCs or T cells enriched from blood (not recorded which). These receptor sequences come from a woman in her thirties with acute COVID-19. Both conserved end residues are part of each CDR3. Each record gives: J gene, clone size, D gene, V gene, CDR3 protein, CDR3 DNA. A D gene is named only where the DNA matches it firmly. Clone size, where shown, is once, few, many, or a class for clones that have expanded.

TRBJ1-6 | . | . | TRBV30 | CAWNRLYNSPLHF | TGTGCCTGGAACAGGCTTTATAATTCACCCCTCCACTTT
TRBJ2-2 | . | TRBD1 | TRBV28 | CASSLQGAGELFF | TGTGCCAGCAGTTTACAGGGGGCCGGGGAGCTGTTTTTT
TRBJ2-1 | medium-sized | TRBD1 | TRBV7-9 | CASSPEGDREINEQFF | TGTGCCAGCAGCCCAGAGGGGGACAGGGAAATAAATGAGCAGTTCTTC
TRBJ2-3 | few | TRBD1 | TRBV7-9 | CASSERQGTDTQYF | TGTGCCAGCAGCGAAAGACAGGGAACAGATACGCAGTATTTT
TRBJ2-7 | . | TRBD1 | TRBV7-8 | CASSVGQGVHEQYF | TGTGCCAGCAGCGTGGGACAGGGGGTCCACGAGCAGTACTTC
TRBJ2-3 | once | . | TRBV29-1 | CSVEDWVFGGTDTQYF | TGCAGCGTTGAAGATTGGGTATTTGGAGGCACAGATACGCAGTATTTT
TRBJ1-2 | . | . | TRBV3-1/TRBV3-2 | CASSQGPGLFGYTF | TGTGCCAGCAGCCAAGGGCCAGGGTTGTTTGGCTACACCTTC
TRBJ2-1 | . | . | TRBV9 | CASSANQGYNEQFF | TGTGCCAGCAGCGCCAACCAGGGCTACAATGAGCAGTTCTTC
TRBJ2-7 | . | TRBD1 | TRBV27 | CASSYGTGVVYEQYF | TGTGCCAGCAGTTATGGGACAGGGGTAGTCTACGAGCAGTACTTC
TRBJ2-5 | . | . | TRBV14 | CASSQERETQYF | TGTGCCAGCAGCCAAGAGCGCGAGACCCAGTACTTC
TRBJ2-3 | . | TRBD2 | TRBV28 | CASSSLAGGTPSTDTQYF | TGTGCCAGCAGTTCACTAGCGGGAGGCACTCCCAGCACAGATACGCAGTATTTT
TRBJ1-3 | . | . | TRBV28 | CASSFDSGNTIYF | TGTGCCAGCAGTTTTGACAGCGGAAACACCATATATTTT
TRBJ2-5 | . | TRBD1 | TRBV2 | CASMGTGGRREETQYF | TGTGCCAGCATGGGGACAGGAGGCAGGAGGGAAGAGACCCAGTACTTC
TRBJ1-2 | . | TRBD1 | TRBV28 | CASDSGIWTGASYGYTF | TGTGCCAGCGACTCAGGAATTTGGACAGGGGCCAGCTATGGCTACACCTTC
TRBJ1-4 | . | . | TRBV9 | CASTVGRGTNEKLFF | TGTGCCAGCACAGTGGGCCGGGGAACTAATGAAAAACTGTTTTTT
TRBJ2-1 | once | TRBD1 | TRBV11-2 | CASSLSPGTGADNEQFF | TGTGCCAGCAGCTTAAGTCCGGGGACAGGGGCAGATAATGAGCAGTTCTTC
TRBJ2-1 | . | TRBD2 | TRBV6-4 | CASSDSTSGPNEQFF | TGTGCCAGCAGTGACTCCACTAGCGGCCCGAATGAGCAGTTCTTC
TRBJ2-7 | . | TRBD1 | TRBV9 | CASGTGDEQYF | TGTGCCAGCGGGACAGGGGACGAGCAGTACTTC
TRBJ2-5 | . | . | TRBV10-2 | CATTVAETQYF | TGCGCCACCACGGTCGCGGAGACCCAGTACTTC
TRBJ1-2 | few | . | TRBV5-6 | CASSWGDGYTF | TGTGCCAGCAGCTGGGGAGATGGCTACACCTTC
TRBJ2-1 | . | . | TRBV11-2 | CASSLAVPADEQFF | TGTGCCAGCAGCTTGGCGGTCCCCGCCGATGAGCAGTTCTTC
TRBJ2-7 | . | TRBD1 | TRBV19 | CASSIFPRGGWDEQYF | TGTGCCAGTAGTATTTTTCCGCGAGGGGGCTGGGACGAGCAGTACTTC
TRBJ2-3 | few | . | TRBV4-3 | CASSQDRGGLTDTQYF | TGCGCCAGCAGCCAAGATCGGGGTGGACTCACAGATACGCAGTATTTT
TRBJ1-3 | . | . | TRBV7-9 | CASSEGQGPGNTIYF | TGTGCCAGCAGCGAAGGCCAGGGCCCTGGAAACACCATATATTTT
TRBJ2-2 | few | . | TRBV12-3/TRBV12-4 | CASSFRNTGELFF | TGTGCCAGCAGTTTTCGTAACACCGGGGAGCTGTTTTTT
TRBJ2-7 | . | TRBD2 | TRBV3-1/TRBV3-2 | CASSQAGGRAYEQYF | TGTGCCAGCAGCCAAGCGGGCGGGAGGGCCTACGAGCAGTACTTC
TRBJ1-5 | . | TRBD1 | TRBV2 | CASSRTGLGNQPQHF | TGTGCCAGCAGTAGGACAGGGCTGGGCAATCAGCCCCAGCATTTT
TRBJ2-3 | few | . | TRBV7-3 | CASSLIGSPATSTDTQYF | TGTGCCAGCAGCTTAATCGGGAGCCCCGCTACTAGCACAGATACGCAGTATTTT
TRBJ1-3 | . | TRBD1 | TRBV2 | CASSKGQGAGFSGNTIYF | TGTGCCAGCAGTAAGGGACAGGGCGCGGGTTTTTCTGGAAACACCATATATTTT
TRBJ1-1 | once | TRBD1 | TRBV19 | CASSTAGQGMYTEAFF | TGTGCCAGTAGTACGGCGGGACAGGGCATGTATACTGAAGCTTTCTTT
TRBJ1-1 | once | TRBD1 | TRBV9 | CASSVRGLDTEAFF | TGTGCCAGCAGCGTCAGGGGGCTAGACACTGAAGCTTTCTTT
TRBJ2-1 | . | TRBD1 | TRBV2 | CASSTGGPLWEQFF | TGTGCCAGCAGTACAGGGGGCCCTCTGTGGGAGCAGTTCTTC
TRBJ2-3 | . | TRBD1 | TRBV28 | CASSSPGTGGTTDTQYF | TGTGCCAGCAGTTCTCCCGGGACAGGTGGGACCACAGATACGCAGTATTTT
TRBJ1-5 | . | TRBD1 | TRBV2 | CASSVQGSGNQPQHF | TGTGCCAGCAGTGTACAGGGGAGTGGCAATCAGCCCCAGCATTTT
TRBJ1-6 | . | . | TRBV6-1 | CASSELGRYNSPLHF | TGTGCCAGCAGTGAATTGGGCAGATACAATTCACCCCTCCACTTT
TRBJ2-1 | . | . | TRBV5-1 | CASSLFPQFIEQFF | TGCGCCAGCAGCTTGTTCCCCCAGTTTATTGAGCAGTTCTTC
TRBJ1-5 | . | TRBD1 | TRBV5-1 | CASSPGQGNQPQHF | TGCGCCAGCAGCCCCGGACAGGGGAATCAGCCCCAGCATTTT
TRBJ1-6 | . | TRBD1 | TRBV7-3 | CASSQRGGTYNSPLHF | TGTGCCAGCAGCCAACGAGGGGGCACCTATAATTCACCCCTCCACTTT
TRBJ2-1 | . | TRBD2 | TRBV11-1 | CASSLGGLAGVNEQFF | TGTGCCAGCAGCTTAGGGGGACTAGCGGGAGTTAATGAGCAGTTCTTC
TRBJ2-1 | . | TRBD2 | TRBV3-1/TRBV3-2 | CASSQDPSGMADNEQFF | TGTGCCAGCAGCCAAGACCCTAGCGGAATGGCTGACAATGAGCAGTTCTTC
TRBJ2-7 | . | . | TRBV24-1 | CATSGGQTPYEQYF | TGTGCCACCAGTGGGGGACAAACACCATACGAGCAGTACTTC
TRBJ2-2 | . | . | TRBV9 | CASSRDTNTGELFF | TGTGCCAGCAGCCGGGACACGAACACCGGGGAGCTGTTTTTT
TRBJ1-5 | few | TRBD1 | TRBV19 | CASSTGTGNQPQHF | TGTGCCAGTAGTACCGGGACAGGTAATCAGCCCCAGCATTTT
TRBJ2-7 | . | TRBD2 | TRBV27 | CASSSARLAGGLHEQYF | TGTGCCAGCAGTTCCGCCAGACTAGCGGGAGGCCTCCACGAGCAGTACTTC
TRBJ2-3 | . | . | TRBV3-1/TRBV3-2 | CASSQAGSTDTQYF | TGTGCCAGCAGCCAAGCCGGGAGCACAGATACGCAGTATTTT
TRBJ1-5 | . | . | TRBV30 | CAWSDVPQGIQPQHF | TGTGCCTGGAGCGATGTCCCCCAGGGAATTCAGCCCCAGCATTTT
TRBJ2-7 | . | TRBD2 | TRBV9 | CASSRTSGYEQYF | TGTGCCAGCTCTAGGACTAGCGGCTACGAGCAGTACTTC
TRBJ2-7 | once | TRBD2 | TRBV3-1/TRBV3-2 | CASSRGLAENTYEQYF | TGTGCCAGCAGCCGCGGACTAGCGGAAAACACCTACGAGCAGTACTTC
TRBJ1-1 | once | . | TRBV27 | CASSPQWTDEQNEAFF | TGTGCCAGCAGTCCCCAATGGACAGACGAACAAAATGAAGCTTTCTTT
TRBJ2-7 | few | . | TRBV7-9 | CASSLEYRKGVYEQYF | TGTGCCAGCAGCTTAGAATACAGGAAAGGTGTCTACGAGCAGTACTTC
TRBJ2-7 | . | TRBD2 | TRBV11-2 | CASSQRLAGGSYEQYF | TGTGCCAGCAGCCAAAGACTAGCGGGCGGATCCTACGAGCAGTACTTC
TRBJ2-7 | . | . | TRBV2 | CASSEFDNFSYEQYF | TGTGCCAGCAGTGAGTTCGACAACTTCTCCTACGAGCAGTACTTC